There are a few counts of the clone carrying this T cell receptor (beta chain). This sample was included in a study of patients and donors after allogeneic stem cell transplantation. The CDR3 length is 12 residues. Germline CDR1 is DFQATT and CDR2 is SNEGSKA (reference sequence). With 6 bases removed from V and 2 bases from J, the gap between germline ends came to 11 bases. TCRdb analysed the RT-PCR reads with MiXCR anew, one entry per CDR3 protein. Here the sample spans approximately 210,000 distinct CDR3 sequences, less than 45% being singletons. The V gene is TRBV20-1, the J gene TRBJ2-7; D remains unclear. What was sequenced was blood, either unsorted or a sorted T cell fraction (not recorded which). This clonotype was sampled from a human donor who was either an allogeneic HSCT recipient or a stem cell or donor lymphocyte infusion donor (not recorded which). It is not recorded whose cells these are; they may come from a transplant donor. CDR3 sequence reads: CSAADTPYEQYF. In DNA form, the CDR3 reads TGCAGTGCCGCAGATACCCCCTACGAGCAGTACTTC.